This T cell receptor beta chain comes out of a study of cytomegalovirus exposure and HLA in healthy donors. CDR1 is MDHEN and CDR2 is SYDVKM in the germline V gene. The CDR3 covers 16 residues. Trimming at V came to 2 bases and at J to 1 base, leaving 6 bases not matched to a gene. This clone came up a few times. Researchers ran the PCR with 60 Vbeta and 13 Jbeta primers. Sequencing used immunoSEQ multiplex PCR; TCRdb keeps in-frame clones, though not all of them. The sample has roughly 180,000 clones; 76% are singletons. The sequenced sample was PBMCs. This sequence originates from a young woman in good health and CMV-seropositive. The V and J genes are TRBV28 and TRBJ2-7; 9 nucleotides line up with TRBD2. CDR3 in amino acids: CASSLGSGGLSYEQYF. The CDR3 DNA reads TGTGCCAGCAGTTTAGGAAGCGGGGGGTTATCCTACGAGCAGTACTTC.